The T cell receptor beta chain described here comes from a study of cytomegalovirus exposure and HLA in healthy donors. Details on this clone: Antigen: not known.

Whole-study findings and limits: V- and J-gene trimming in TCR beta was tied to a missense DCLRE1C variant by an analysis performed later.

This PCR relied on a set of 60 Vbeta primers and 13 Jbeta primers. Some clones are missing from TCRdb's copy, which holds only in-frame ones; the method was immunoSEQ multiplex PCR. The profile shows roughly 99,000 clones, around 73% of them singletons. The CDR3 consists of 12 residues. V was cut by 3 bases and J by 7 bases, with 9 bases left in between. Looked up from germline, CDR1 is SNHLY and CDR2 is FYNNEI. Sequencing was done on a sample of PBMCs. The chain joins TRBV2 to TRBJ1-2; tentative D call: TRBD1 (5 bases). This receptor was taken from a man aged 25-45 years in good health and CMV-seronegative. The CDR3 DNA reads TGTGCCAGCAGTGACAGGGCCACTGGCTACACCTTC. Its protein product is CASSDRATGYTF.